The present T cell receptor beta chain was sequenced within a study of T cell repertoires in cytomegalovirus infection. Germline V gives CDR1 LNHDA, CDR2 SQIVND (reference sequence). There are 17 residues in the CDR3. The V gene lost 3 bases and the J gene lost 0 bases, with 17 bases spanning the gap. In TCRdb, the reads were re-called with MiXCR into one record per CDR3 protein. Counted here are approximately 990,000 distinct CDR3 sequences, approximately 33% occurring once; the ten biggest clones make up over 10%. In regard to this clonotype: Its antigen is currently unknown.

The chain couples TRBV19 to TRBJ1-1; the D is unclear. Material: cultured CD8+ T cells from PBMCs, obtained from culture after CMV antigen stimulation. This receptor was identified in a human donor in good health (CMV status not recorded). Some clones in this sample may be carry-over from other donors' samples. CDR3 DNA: TGTGCCAGTAGTATCTCAGGAGGGTCCTTCATGAACACTGAAGCTTTCTTT. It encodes CASSISGGSFMNTEAFF.